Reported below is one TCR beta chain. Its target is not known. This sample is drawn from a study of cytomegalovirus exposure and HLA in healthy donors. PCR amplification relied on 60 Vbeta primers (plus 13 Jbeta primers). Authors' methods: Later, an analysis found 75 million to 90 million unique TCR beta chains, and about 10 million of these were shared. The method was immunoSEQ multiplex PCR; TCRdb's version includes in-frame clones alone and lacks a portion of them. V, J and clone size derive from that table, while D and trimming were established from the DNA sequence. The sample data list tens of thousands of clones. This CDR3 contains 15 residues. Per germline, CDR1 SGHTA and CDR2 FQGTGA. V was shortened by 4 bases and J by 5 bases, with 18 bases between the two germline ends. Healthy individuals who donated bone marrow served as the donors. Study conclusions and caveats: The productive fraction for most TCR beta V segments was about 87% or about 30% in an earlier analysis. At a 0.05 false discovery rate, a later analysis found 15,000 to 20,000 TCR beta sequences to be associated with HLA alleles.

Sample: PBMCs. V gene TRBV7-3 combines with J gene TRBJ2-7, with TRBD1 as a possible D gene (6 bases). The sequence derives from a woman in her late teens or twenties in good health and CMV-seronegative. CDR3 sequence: CASSSPTAGQNEQYF. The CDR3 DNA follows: TGTGCCAGCAGCTCACCCACCGCCGGACAGAACGAGCAGTACTTC.